The 3 T cell receptor beta chains in this list originate from one sample, sequenced in a study of blood T cell repertoires in COVID-19. Repertoires were generated with immunoSEQ multiplex PCR, while TCRdb's copy carries only in-frame clones and drops some. Of about 100,000 clones detected, around 86% appear once; the ten largest clones hold roughly 15%. Sequences were obtained from peripheral blood. All receptors come from a man aged 50 or older with acute or convalescent COVID-19.

The chain couples TRBV5-8 to TRBJ2-1; D unclear. Per the germline V gene, CDR1 is SGHTS and CDR2 is YDEGEE. Trimming took off 3 bases at V and 0 bases at J, with 7 bases between the two ends. The CDR3 spans 14 residues. The CDR3 DNA reads TGTGCCAGCAGCTCGGAGAGCTCCTACAATGAGCAGTTCTTC. Translated: CASSSESSYNEQFF.

The chain is built from TRBV7-9 and TRBJ1-2; D is possibly TRBD1 (6 bases). CDR3 length equals 16 residues. V gave up 0 bases and J gave up 0 bases, with 11 bases separating them. The germline V gene has CDR1 SEHNR and CDR2 FQNEAQ (reference sequence). The CDR3 bases are TGTGCCAGCAGCTTAGCGGGGGCCTCAGCTAACTATGGCTACACCTTC. This gives the protein CASSLAGASANYGYTF. The whole variable domain, filled in from reference TRBV7-9 and TRBJ1-2, reads DTGVSQNPRHKITKRGQNVTFRCDPISEHNRLYWYRQTLGQGPEFLTYFQNEAQLEKSRLLSDRFSAERPKGSFSTLEIQRTEQGDSAMYLCASSLAGASANYGYTFGSGTRLTVV.

V gene TRBV4-1 combines with J gene TRBJ2-3; D uncertain. Between the trimmed V and J ends, which lost 1 base and 1 base, there was a span of 15 bases. The CDR3 covers 17 residues. Germline V gene data show CDR1 as MGHRA and CDR2 as YSYEKL. The CDR3 region has the DNA TGCGCCAGCAGCCAAGGAACTTCCTACTCTGGCACAGATACGCAGTATTTT. Protein product: CASSQGTSYSGTDTQYF.